A single sample gave rise to the 14 T cell receptor beta chains below, sequenced in a study of regulatory T cells in long-lasting Graves disease. Relying on iRepertoire HTBI primers and Arm-PCR of CDR3 regions, the team built TCR beta libraries. TCRdb used MiXCR to reprocess the multiplex PCR reads, holding one entry per CDR3 protein. The table records over 450,000 distinct CDR3 sequences, 12% of them present only once. Time point described: newly diagnosed GD, antithyroid drugs for less than 3 months. There was RNA extracted from PBMCs, and the TCR library was made from it. This sample also appeared in a second study, on T cells in Graves' hyperthyroidism and ophthalmopathy.

Sequencing was performed on peripheral blood mononuclear cells (PBMCs), taken at new diagnosis, from a patient treated with antithyroid drugs. All receptors derive from a woman aged 25 to 39 with Graves disease.

The sample holds many counts of this clonotype. The V gene is TRBV6-5, the J gene TRBJ1-4, with D possibly matching TRBD1 (5 bases). V was trimmed by 0 bases and J by 5 bases, leaving 13 bases between them. Germline V gene data show CDR1 as MNHEY and CDR2 as SVGAGI. CDR3 length: 16 amino acids. CDR3 coding DNA: TGTGCCAGCAGTTACTCGAATCCGGGACGGAATGAAAAACTGTTTTTT. It is translated as CASSYSNPGRNEKLFF.

This clonotype was seen once. It differs at one base from a far larger clone, so likely a read error. The J gene is TRBJ2-1, the V gene TRBV7-3; 7 bases line up with TRBD2. From germline, CDR1 is SGHTA and CDR2 FQGTGA. The CDR3 consists of 17 residues. The CDR3 DNA follows: TGTGCCAGCAGCTTATACAATCGGGGAGGGGTCTACAATAAGCAGTTCTTC. Residues: CASSLYNRGGVYNKQFF.

The table lists this clonotype with many counts. The V call is TRBV7-2, the J call TRBJ1-2; D is perhaps TRBD1 (5 bases). The V gene lost 3 bases and the J gene lost 4 bases, with 12 bases spanning the gap. The germline gives CDR1 SGHTA, CDR2 FQGNSA. CDR3 length equals 14 residues. The CDR3 region has the DNA TGTGCCAGCAGCTTTGGTACGGGGACCTATGGCTACACCTTC. It is translated as CASSFGTGTYGYTF.

The table lists this clonotype with many counts. The chain couples TRBV6-5 to TRBJ2-1, with D hard to call. The CDR3 runs 14 residues. CDR1 is MNHEY, CDR2 SVGAGI, per germline. Trimming left V 0 bases short and J 4 bases short, with 7 bases between. The CDR3 sequence: CASSYSNVYNEQFF. The CDR3 coding sequence is TGTGCCAGCAGTTACTCGAACGTATACAATGAGCAGTTCTTC.

Points on this clonotype: A much larger clone differs by one base, so this may be a read error. The chain joins TRBV19 to TRBJ1-1; D call uncertain. This CDR3 is 15 amino acids long. Germline CDR1 LNHDA, CDR2 SQIVND (reference sequence). The CDR3 is CAGSISWQSNTEAFF. DNA for the CDR3: TGTGCCGGTAGTATAAGTTGGCAATCGAACACTGAAGCTTTCTTT.

This clonotype was seen repeatedly, ten times or more. This chain joins TRBV6-1 and TRBJ1-4, with D possibly TRBD1 on 5 matching bases. The CDR3 contains 15 residues. The germline gives CDR1 MNHNS, CDR2 SASEGT. Trimming pared 6 bases from V and 7 bases from J, leaving 18 bases between. The CDR3 sequence: CASSASGGLGEKLFF. The CDR3 nucleotides read TGTGCCAGCAGCGCCTCGGGGGGGTTAGGTGAAAAACTGTTTTTT.

The rearrangement links TRBV11-2 to TRBJ2-3; TRBD2 agrees at 12 bases. This CDR3 is built from 16 residues. Unmatched junction bases numbered 6, after V lost 4 bases and J lost 4 bases. CDR1 is SGHAT and CDR2 is FQNNGV in the germline V gene. The CDR3 reads CASSSLAGGPADTQYF. The DNA of the CDR3 is TGTGCCAGCAGCTCCCTAGCGGGAGGGCCCGCAGATACGCAGTATTTT.

This clonotype came up many times. The chain uses TRBV7-3 and TRBJ1-5; D possibly corresponds to TRBD1 (5 bases). Germline V lookup: CDR1 SGHTA, CDR2 FQGTGA. This CDR3 is built from 17 residues. V shed 4 bases and J shed 1 base, with 17 bases lying between them. The CDR3 DNA follows: TGTGCCAGCAGCTCGAGGGACGAACCGGGGAGCAATCAGCCCCAGCATTTT. It is translated as CASSSRDEPGSNQPQHF.

This clonotype was counted at least ten times. The V gene is TRBV30, the J gene TRBJ2-3; D unresolved. The germline CDR1 and CDR2 sequences are GTSNPN and SVGIG (reference sequence). The CDR3 contains 12 residues. V lost 3 bases to trimming and J lost 8 bases, with 12 bases between them. The CDR3 bases are TGTGCCTGGAGGGGCCCGTCGGGTACGCAGTATTTT. Its protein product is CAWRGPSGTQYF.

This clonotype was recorded many times. J is TRBJ2-1 and V is TRBV9, with TRBD1 as a possible D gene (5 bases). Germline values: CDR1 SGDLS, CDR2 YYNGEE. Trimming cost V 4 bases and J 12 bases, with 20 bases left between them. The CDR3 is 14 amino acids. This CDR3 is CASSSTATGLGQFF. The CDR3 DNA reads TGTGCCAGCAGCTCCACCGCCACAGGTCTCGGGCAGTTCTTC.

At least ten counts were recorded for this clonotype. The chain employs TRBV18 and TRBJ2-1, with TRBD1 matching 9 bases. J lost 10 bases, V lost 4 bases, and 14 bases had no gene match. The germline V gene encodes CDR1 KGHSH and CDR2 LQKENI. CDR3 length equals 16 residues. The DNA for the CDR3 is TGTGCCAGCTCACGATCTACGGGACAGGGTTTTGAGGAGCAGTTCTTC. Translating gives CASSRSTGQGFEEQFF.

This clonotype has at least ten counts. The chain links TRBV30 to TRBJ1-1, with D hard to call. This CDR3 has 12 residues. Trimming cost V 5 bases and J 0 bases, with 7 bases left between them. The V gene's germline CDR1 is GTSNPN and CDR2 SVGIG (reference sequence). CDR3 coding DNA: TGTGCCTGGGGCCGGGTGAACACTGAAGCTTTCTTT. Its translation: CAWGRVNTEAFF.

In DNA form, the CDR3 reads TGTGCCAGCAGCCGGAGGGACAGGGGTTGGGAGCAGTACTTC. Protein: CASSRRDRGWEQYF. This chain uses TRBV3-1 with TRBJ2-7; 10 positions match TRBD1. The CDR3 length is 14 residues. V lost 4 bases to trimming and J lost 7 bases; unmatched junction nucleotides: 7. Germline V CDR1 and CDR2: LGHDT, YNNKEL (reference sequence).

This sequence joins TRBV6-1 and TRBJ2-2, with a weak D call TRBD2 (5 bases). The germline gives CDR1 MNHNS, CDR2 SASEGT. This CDR3 has 14 residues. Trimming pared 6 bases from V and 6 bases from J, leaving 14 bases between. The CDR3 DNA follows: TGTGCCAGCAGCGCTACTAGTATGCCCGGGGAGCTGTTTTTT. Translated, it gives CASSATSMPGELFF.